What follows is one TCR beta chain and its context. This specimen belongs to a study of cytomegalovirus exposure and HLA in healthy donors. Assay used: immunoSEQ multiplex PCR; TCRdb lists only in-frame clones, some missing. The table includes almost 70,000 clones, roughly 95% detected once. This CDR3 has 14 amino acids. Deletions cut 5 bases from V and 7 bases from J, with 15 bases between. The germline V gene has CDR1 SNHLY and CDR2 FYNNEI. The receptor was derived from a young woman in good health and CMV-seropositive. The sequenced sample consisted of PBMCs. The gene calls are TRBV2 and TRBJ2-4; TRBD2 is a possible D gene (5 bases). Written as DNA, the CDR3 is TGTGCCAGCAGTAACCCTAGCCGGTTTAACATTCAGTACTTC. It codes for CASSNPSRFNIQYF.